This TCR beta chain was retrieved from a study of shared clonotypes between healthy human individuals. At the level of the study: Each donor contributed plates that comprised three CD4 naive, three CD4 memory, two CD8 naive and one CD8 memory. Findings and limits, study-wide: Large depth notwithstanding, sorted-subset sequencing proved incomplete by rarefaction. Having only a few donors restricted how much genetic and exposure-history diversity was captured.

Trimming took 6 bases from V and 0 from J, leaving 12 bases between them. This CDR3 is 15 amino acids long. Germline CDR1 reads MNHEY; CDR2 reads SVGAGI. This clone was detected only once. Antigen specificity is unknown. It was CD45RO-negative cells, positively selected for CCR7, that made up naive CD8 cells, with terminally differentiated effector memory CD45RA+ cells excluded. It was across several immunoSEQ plates that each subset's genomic DNA was evenly split. Repertoires were generated with immunoSEQ multiplex PCR, while TCRdb's copy carries only in-frame clones and drops some. The sample yields roughly 2 million clones, about 95% seen once.

The sample comprised naive CD8+ T cells sorted from blood. This sequence joins TRBV6-5 and TRBJ1-3, with D unresolved. This receptor was obtained from a man younger than 30 in good health. DNA of the CDR3: TGTGCCAGCAGGCTTGCACTTTTCTCTGGAAACACCATATATTTT. Amino acids: CASRLALFSGNTIYF.